This T cell receptor beta chain was sequenced for a study of a mutant IDH1 vaccine in newly diagnosed glioma. About the research overall: Treated patients were roughly 62% male, around 40% female, mean age around 40 years. The earlier regimen, radiotherapy, temozolomide, or both, was most often both. The study, taken as a whole, reports: Seemingly, pseudoprogression had no relation to changes in the top peripheral T cell clonotypes.

The germline CDR1 and CDR2 sequences are SNHLY and FYNNEI. The CDR3 runs to 20 residues. Trimming cost V 6 bases and J 6 bases; bases outside gene matches: 18. Assay used: immunoSEQ multiplex PCR; TCRdb lists only in-frame clones, some missing. The sample has approximately 54,000 clones, roughly 80% seen once. About this clone itself: Its antigen is undetermined.

The time point here: baseline, week 1 (first vaccination visit). Described treatment: pre-vaccination baseline after standard-of-care therapy. This sequence originates from a young man with glioma. Specimen: PBMCs, collected from a glioma patient treated with radiotherapy, temozolomide or both. The chain carries TRBV2 and TRBJ2-2; 14 nucleotides line up with TRBD2. The CDR3 bases are TGTGCCAGCAGAACGCCGGGACTAGCGGGAGATCGGGGTAGGGCCGGGGAGCTGTTTTTT. Translation: CASRTPGLAGDRGRAGELFF.